This T cell receptor beta chain is drawn from a study of a mutant IDH1 vaccine in newly diagnosed glioma. Study background: It was radiotherapy, temozolomide, or both that patients received previously, with most receiving both.

The sample's time point: week 47, end of study. One vaccine dose held 300 ug of mutant IDH1 20-mer peptide and came with topical imiquimod. Patients in the study were vaccinated eight times, receiving shots in weeks 1, 3, 5, 7, 11, 15, 19 and 23. Each of the donors came in with new WHO grade 3 or 4 astrocytomas that were IDH1-mutant and ATRX-lost. Comment on this clone: Its antigen is not identified.

Per the germline V gene, CDR1 is SGHRS and CDR2 is YFSETQ. This CDR3 comprises 14 residues. With 4 bases clipped from V and 5 bases from J, the junction kept 4 bases outside the gene matches. The repertoire was sequenced with immunoSEQ multiplex PCR; TCRdb's copy has only in-frame clones and lacks some. The data contain tens of thousands of clones, about four fifths of them seen just once; the ten biggest clones take up 3.5% to 4%. V gene TRBV5-1 combines with J gene TRBJ2-7; 12 nucleotides line up with TRBD1. The sequence came from a man aged 25 to 45 with glioma. The sample here was PBMCs, taken from a glioma patient whose treatment included an IDH1 peptide vaccine. The CDR3, as DNA: TGCGCCAGCAGCACGGGACAGGGGGCGGACGAGCAGTACTTC. This translates into CASSTGQGADEQYF.